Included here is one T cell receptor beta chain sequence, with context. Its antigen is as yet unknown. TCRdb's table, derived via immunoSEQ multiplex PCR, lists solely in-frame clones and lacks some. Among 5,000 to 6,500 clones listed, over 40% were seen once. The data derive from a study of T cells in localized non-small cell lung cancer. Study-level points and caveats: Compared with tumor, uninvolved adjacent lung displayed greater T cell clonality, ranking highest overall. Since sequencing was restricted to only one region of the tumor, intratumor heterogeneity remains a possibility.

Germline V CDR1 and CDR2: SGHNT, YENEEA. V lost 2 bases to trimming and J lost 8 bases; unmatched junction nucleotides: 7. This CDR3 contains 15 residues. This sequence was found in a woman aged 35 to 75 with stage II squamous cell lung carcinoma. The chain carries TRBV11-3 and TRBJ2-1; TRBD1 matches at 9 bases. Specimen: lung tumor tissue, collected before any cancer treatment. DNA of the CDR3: TGTGCCAGCAGCTTACGGGGGACAGGGATCGATGAGCAGTTCTTC. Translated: CASSLRGTGIDEQFF.